Below are 17 T cell receptor beta chains sequenced from a single sample in a study of metastatic and nonmetastatic thyroid tumors. No treatment had been given to any patient before thyroid surgery. TCRdb called clones again from the PCR reads with MiXCR. Of 9,000 to 9,500 clones listed, approximately 32% are singletons. Source material: adjacent normal tissue. The receptors come from a female donor with papillary thyroid cancer or a benign thyroid nodule (not recorded which). Some clones in this sample may be carry-over from other donors' samples.

This clone was observed many times. The chain couples TRBV5-6 to TRBJ2-1, with 14 bases aligning to TRBD2. CDR3 size: 15 residues. Per the germline V gene, CDR1 is SGHDT and CDR2 is YYEEEE. Trimming took 3 bases from V and 8 from J; bases not matched to a gene: 4. CDR3 sequence: CASSSGTSGSDEQFF. The CDR3 DNA reads as TGTGCCAGCAGCTCCGGGACTAGCGGGAGTGATGAGCAGTTCTTC.

V is TRBV15 and J is TRBJ2-7; 12 bases fit TRBD2. V lost 1 base to trimming and J lost 5 bases; unmatched junction nucleotides: 3. Germline V lookup: CDR1 LNHNV, CDR2 YYDKDF (reference sequence). The CDR3 has 15 amino acids. The CDR3 protein is CATSRVASGRDEQYF. The CDR3 nucleotides read TGTGCCACCAGCAGAGTGGCTAGCGGGAGGGACGAGCAGTACTTC.

Only a few counts were recorded for this clone. The identical CDR3 is also encoded by other nucleotide sequences in the sample. The chain is built from TRBV4-1 and TRBJ2-7; a possible D gene is TRBD2 (6 bases). This CDR3 spans 15 amino acids. Germline V CDR1 and CDR2: MGHRA, YSYEKL. V lost 0 bases to trimming and J lost 0 bases, with 9 bases between them. Written as DNA, the CDR3 is TGCGCCAGCAGCCAAGAGCGGGGCCCCTCCTACGAGCAGTACTTC. Amino acids: CASSQERGPSYEQYF.

This clone has only one observation. The chain links TRBV4-2 to TRBJ2-2; 10 bases agree with TRBD1. The CDR3 loop spans 15 amino acids. Germline V gene lookup returns CDR1 LGHNA and CDR2 YNFKEQ. V lost 3 bases, J lost 5 bases, and 3 bases stayed unmatched. The CDR3 loop reads CASSQPGQGTGELFF. As DNA, the CDR3 is TGTGCCAGCAGCCAGCCGGGACAGGGGACCGGGGAGCTGTTTTTT.

The V gene is TRBV29-1, the J gene TRBJ2-7, with D unclear. With 5 bases removed from V and 0 bases from J, the gap between germline ends came to 8 bases. Germline assignment: CDR1 SQVTM and CDR2 ANQGSEA. This CDR3 region has 12 residues. CDR3 protein: CSVFNISYEQYF. The CDR3 DNA follows: TGCAGCGTTTTTAACATCTCCTACGAGCAGTACTTC.

CDR3 in amino acids: CAWSRGARAYEQYF. The CDR3 nucleotides are TGTGCCTGGAGTAGAGGGGCCAGAGCCTACGAGCAGTACTTC. The gene calls are TRBV30 and TRBJ2-7, with D perhaps TRBD1 or TRBD2 (5 bases each). V lost 2 bases, J lost 2 bases, and 13 bases lay in between. The CDR3 consists of 14 residues. Germline V gene data show CDR1 as GTSNPN and CDR2 as SVGIG (reference sequence).

The rearrangement joins TRBV5-8 to TRBJ2-3; D remains unclear. Germline V lookup: CDR1 SGHTS, CDR2 YDEGEE. The V gene lost 0 bases and the J gene lost 2 bases, with 10 bases spanning the gap. The CDR3 is made up of 15 amino acids. CDR3 nucleotides: TGTGCCAGCAGCTTGGGACGTTATCCCACAGATACGCAGTATTTT. It translates to CASSLGRYPTDTQYF.

Sample share makes this clone large. The chain is built from TRBV12-3 or TRBV12-4 and TRBJ2-5; D is perhaps TRBD2 (6 bases). The V end was cut by 0 bases, the J end by 4 bases, with 12 bases between. This CDR3 region has 15 residues. The CDR3 region is CASSLASSGPETQYF. The CDR3, as DNA: TGTGCCAGCAGTTTAGCCAGTAGCGGTCCAGAGACCCAGTACTTC.

Turning to this clone: Germline is not matched at one junction end, which may reflect a read error. The chain is built from TRBV28 and TRBJ1-1, with D perhaps matching TRBD1 (5 bases). The CDR3 has 16 residues. The germline CDR1 and CDR2 sequences are MDHEN and SYDVKM. DNA of the CDR3: TGTGCCAGCACCGCACCAGGTGGCAAGTCGGACACTGAAGCCTTCTTT. Residues: CASTAPGGKSDTEAFF.

This clone was detected only a few times. Germline and junction disagree at one end, which may indicate a read error. This chain uses TRBV7-8 with TRBJ2-2; a possible D gene is TRBD2 (5 bases). In germline, CDR1 is SGHVS, CDR2 FQNEAQ. This CDR3 comprises 13 residues. The CDR3 spells CASSPTNTGELLF. In DNA form, the CDR3 reads TGTGCCAGCAGCCCAACGAACACCGGGGAGCTTCTTTTT.

The gene calls are TRBV20-1 and TRBJ2-7; D uncertain. CDR1 and CDR2 from the germline V gene are DFQATT and SNEGSKA (reference sequence). The V gene lost 0 bases and the J gene lost 3 bases, with 12 bases spanning the gap. CDR3 length: 14 amino acids. The CDR3 loop is CSARDAAGIYEQYF. The CDR3, as DNA: TGCAGTGCTAGAGATGCAGCCGGCATCTACGAGCAGTACTTC.

On this clone: This CDR3 is missing its conserved last phenylalanine or tryptophan, likely due to a read error. The chain links TRBV6-1 to TRBJ2-1; no reliable D call. Looked up from germline, CDR1 is MNHNS and CDR2 is SASEGT. V was cut by 7 bases and J by 9 bases, with 19 bases left in between. The CDR3 covers 14 residues. CDR3 nucleotides: TGTGCCAGCAACGATTGGTCTTCCAACACTGAGCAGTTCGTC. This translates into CASNDWSSNTEQFV.

For this clone: At one end, the junction sequence differs from germline, possibly due to a read error. V gene TRBV7-9 combines with J gene TRBJ2-5; a weak D match, TRBD2 (5 bases). CDR3 length: 15 amino acids. Germline assignment: CDR1 SEHNR and CDR2 FQNEAQ (reference sequence). The CDR3 here is CASSLTLALQDTQYF. Written as DNA, the CDR3 is TGTGCCAGCAGCCTGACTCTAGCACTCCAAGATACCCAGTACTTC.

The chain combines TRBV20-1 with TRBJ2-7; D is unresolved. Between the trimmed V and J ends, which lost 3 bases and 2 bases, there was a span of 11 bases. Germline V CDR1 and CDR2: DFQATT, SNEGSKA (reference sequence). This CDR3 has 13 residues. The CDR3 bases are TGCAGTGCTAGTCGACTTAAAGCCTACGAGCAGTACTTC. Translating it yields CSASRLKAYEQYF.

In its sample, this clone was seen a few times. This chain uses TRBV12-3 or TRBV12-4 with TRBJ2-2; 11 nucleotides align to TRBD1. This CDR3 contains 16 residues. The ends lost 6 bases at V and 4 bases at J; junction bases unmatched: 7. The chain's CDR3 is CASRKGQGVATGELFF. In DNA, the CDR3 is TGTGCCAGCAGAAAGGGACAGGGGGTGGCCACCGGGGAGCTGTTTTTT.

Only a few counts were recorded for this clone. The chain uses TRBV6-6 and TRBJ2-5; 9 bases are shared with TRBD1. Germline trimming cut 2 bases from V and 3 bases from J; bases unmatched to any gene: 10. The CDR3 has 17 amino acids. CDR1 and CDR2 (germline): MNHNY, SVGAGI (reference sequence). DNA of the CDR3: TGTGCCAGCAGTTACCCCGGGACAGGGACGGCAAAAGAGACCCAGTACTTC. As protein: CASSYPGTGTAKETQYF.

By share of the sample, this clone is medium-sized. Written as DNA, the CDR3 is TGCAGTGCTAGAGAGACCCGGGCCGATAATGAAAAACTGTTTTTT. It yields the protein CSARETRADNEKLFF. This sequence joins TRBV20-1 and TRBJ1-4, with no clear D. The germline CDR1 and CDR2 sequences are DFQATT and SNEGSKA (reference sequence). V gave up 0 bases and J gave up 4 bases, with 12 bases separating them. The length of the CDR3 is 15 residues.